The 10 T cell receptor beta chains reported below all come from one sample, sequenced in a study of cytomegalovirus exposure and HLA in healthy donors. PCR used 60 Vbeta primers and 13 Jbeta primers. The protocol was immunoSEQ multiplex PCR, while the TCRdb copy is restricted to in-frame clones and leaves out a portion. Of 110,000 to 150,000 clones listed, 65% to 80% are singletons. Sample: PBMCs. The receptors stem from a woman between 45 and 60 years old in good health and CMV-seropositive.

The rearrangement joins TRBV18 to TRBJ1-1, with 7 bases fitting TRBD1. This CDR3 is 18 amino acids long. Germline values: CDR1 KGHSH, CDR2 LQKENI. V trimming: 4 bases; J trimming: 0 bases; junction bases outside the gene matches: 14. DNA of the CDR3: TGTGCCAGCTCACTTCAATCAGGGGGGATGGTCATGAACACTGAAGCTTTCTTT. Its protein product is CASSLQSGGMVMNTEAFF.

This clone was detected only a few times. The J gene is TRBJ1-4, the V gene TRBV5-6, with D unclear. The CDR3 sequence is 14 residues long. V dropped 1 base and J dropped 0 bases, with 4 bases sitting between them. Germline V gene sequence: CDR1 SGHDT, CDR2 YYEEEE. The DNA for the CDR3 is TGTGCCAGCAGCTTGCGCGCAACTAATGAAAAACTGTTTTTT. Amino acids: CASSLRATNEKLFF. The variable domain in full, completed from reference TRBV5-6 and TRBJ1-4, reads DAGVTQSPTHLIKTRGQQVTLRCSPKSGHDTVSWYQQALGQGPQFIFQYYEEEERQRGNFPDRFSGHQFPNYSSELNVNALLLGDSALYLCASSLRATNEKLFFGSGTQLSVL.

In this sample, this clone turned up a few times. The chain carries TRBV7-3 and TRBJ1-1; D is unresolved. The CDR3 totals 13 residues. V was trimmed by 5 bases and J by 10 bases, leaving 17 bases between them. Germline CDR1 reads SGHTA; CDR2 reads FQGTGA. In DNA, the CDR3 is TGTGCCAGCAGCCCCGACGGCTACGGAGGAGCTTTCTTT. Translated: CASSPDGYGGAFF.

J is TRBJ2-3 and V is TRBV11-2; 13 bases are shared with TRBD2. J gave up 9 bases and V 4 bases, and 10 bases lay outside the gene matches. The CDR3 is 16 residues long. Per germline, CDR1 SGHAT and CDR2 FQNNGV. The CDR3 loop is CASSWEGLAGRGTQYF. The CDR3 DNA is TGTGCCAGCAGCTGGGAGGGACTAGCGGGGAGAGGGACGCAGTATTTT.

The rearrangement joins TRBV7-2 to TRBJ2-1; a weak D match, TRBD2 (6 bases). Germline V gene lookup returns CDR1 SGHTA and CDR2 FQGNSA. Trimming shortened V by 1 base and J by 0 bases, and 10 bases separated the two germline ends. This CDR3 spans 16 amino acids. The CDR3, as DNA: TGTGCCAGCAGCTTAGGCGGGGCGAGCTCCTACAATGAGCAGTTCTTC. The encoded protein is CASSLGGASSYNEQFF. The variable domain in full, with the rest retrieved from reference TRBV7-2 and TRBJ2-1, is GAGVSQSPSNKVTEKGKDVELRCDPISGHTALYWYRQSLGQGLEFLIYFQGNSAPDKSGLPSDRFSAERTGGSVSTLTIQRTQQEDSAVYLCASSLGGASSYNEQFFGPGTRLTVL.

The chain joins TRBV11-2 to TRBJ2-2, with 7 nucleotides matching TRBD1. This CDR3 has 14 amino acids. Germline CDR1 reads SGHAT; CDR2 reads FQNNGV. With V trimmed by 3 bases and J by 3 bases, 1 base remained unmatched. CDR3 in DNA: TGTGCCAGCAGCTTTACAGGGGACACCGGGGAGCTGTTTTTT. Translating it yields CASSFTGDTGELFF.

The rearrangement joins TRBV7-2 to TRBJ2-4, with D perhaps matching TRBD1 (6 bases). Trimming took 0 bases from V and 10 from J, leaving 19 bases between them. CDR3 length: 16 residues. Germline V gene data show CDR1 as SGHTA and CDR2 as FQGNSA. This CDR3 is CASSLAEDSLQEIQYF. Here the CDR3 DNA reads TGTGCCAGCAGCTTAGCAGAGGACAGTCTACAAGAAATTCAGTACTTC.

This chain uses TRBV30 with TRBJ1-1; D is possibly TRBD1 (6 bases). V gave up 2 bases and J gave up 5 bases, with 15 bases separating them. CDR3 length: 14 amino acids. Germline loops: CDR1 GTSNPN, CDR2 SVGIG (reference sequence). The CDR3 reads CAWSKGGRGTEAFF. CDR3 bases: TGTGCCTGGAGTAAGGGGGGGCGAGGAACTGAAGCTTTCTTT.

This clone has just one count. In DNA form, the CDR3 reads TGTGCCAGCCGACAGGGCAATCAGCCCCAGCATTTT. Amino acid sequence: CASRQGNQPQHF. The chain carries TRBV7-2 and TRBJ1-5, with D tentatively TRBD1 (6 bases). CDR1 is SGHTA, CDR2 FQGNSA, per germline. The ends were cut back, 8 bases at V and 2 bases at J, with 7 bases in the middle. The CDR3 spans 12 residues.

As DNA, the CDR3 is TGTGCCAGCAGCTTCTTCCCGAGCTCTGGAAACACCATATATTTT. Translated, it gives CASSFFPSSGNTIYF. The chain uses TRBV7-2 and TRBJ1-3; D is unclear. Germline assignment: CDR1 SGHTA and CDR2 FQGNSA. The germline V and J ends were trimmed by 3 bases and 0 bases, with 9 bases remaining between them. This CDR3 region has 15 residues.